Below, 7 T cell receptor beta chains from the same sample are listed, as sequenced in a study of regulatory T cells in long-lasting Graves disease. Described time point: persistent/refractory GD, antithyroid drugs over 5 years with positive TRAb. Making the TCR library involved RNA that had been extracted from PBMCs. Researchers made TCR beta libraries by using iRepertoire HTBI primers and running Arm-PCR on CDR3 regions. TCRdb itself ran the multiplex PCR reads through MiXCR, one entry per CDR3 protein. The table lists some 420,000 distinct CDR3 sequences, 20% to 25% of them singletons. The sequences come from peripheral blood mononuclear cells (PBMCs), collected when the disease was refractory, from a patient treated with antithyroid drugs. Source of these receptors: a female donor with Graves disease.

The V call is TRBV9, the J call TRBJ2-3, with 7 bases lining up with TRBD2. This CDR3 has 14 residues. Germline V gene lookup returns CDR1 SGDLS and CDR2 YYNGEE. The J segment lost 4 bases and the V segment lost 3 bases, leaving 5 bases of the junction unmatched. The CDR3 sequence: CASSAGGSADTQYF. The CDR3 nucleotides are TGTGCCAGCAGCGCCGGGGGGTCGGCAGATACGCAGTATTTT.

V usage is TRBV15 and J usage is TRBJ1-2; a possible D gene is TRBD1 (6 bases). Germline V lookup: CDR1 LNHNV, CDR2 YYDKDF (reference sequence). CDR3 length equals 15 residues. Trimming left V 4 bases short and J 7 bases short, with 19 bases between. The CDR3 spells CATSTGAGEKFGYTF. CDR3 DNA sequence: TGTGCCACCAGCACCGGGGCAGGGGAGAAGTTTGGCTACACCTTC.

The V gene is TRBV12-3 or TRBV12-4, the J gene TRBJ2-1; D perhaps matches TRBD1 (6 bases). The CDR3 is 13 residues long. V shed 3 bases and J shed 6 bases, with 9 bases lying between them. In DNA, the CDR3 is TGTGCCAGCAGTTTCCCACAGGGCAATGAGCAGTTCTTC. Translation: CASSFPQGNEQFF.

This clonotype was counted ten times or more. The V gene is TRBV12-3 or TRBV12-4, the J gene TRBJ1-1, with unresolved D. The length of the CDR3 is 12 residues. V lost 5 bases to trimming and J lost 1 base, with 5 bases between them. CDR3 sequence reads: CASSAENTEAFF. The DNA for the CDR3 is TGTGCCAGCAGTGCAGAGAACACTGAAGCTTTCTTT.

The V call is TRBV7-6, the J call TRBJ2-5; TRBD2 aligns across 10 bases. Germline CDR1 and CDR2: SGHVS and FNYEAQ. The CDR3 spans 18 residues. The trim removed 5 bases at V and 1 base at J, leaving 13 bases unmatched. The CDR3 is CASSLSLAGGATQETQYF. DNA of the CDR3: TGTGCCAGCAGCCTGTCCTTAGCGGGGGGTGCCACCCAAGAGACCCAGTACTTC.

This clonotype showed up just a few times. The chain couples TRBV19 to TRBJ2-2, with D tentatively TRBD1 or TRBD2 (5 bases each). CDR1 LNHDA and CDR2 SQIVND come from the germline V gene (reference sequence). This CDR3 contains 14 residues. Trimming removed 5 bases at V and 6 bases at J, with 13 bases between. This CDR3 reads CASSGSPGPGELFF. CDR3 in DNA: TGTGCCAGTAGTGGGTCACCGGGACCCGGGGAGCTGTTTTTT.

For this clonotype: A read error may be the cause here, since a much bigger clone is one base away. The CDR3, as DNA: TGTGCCAGCAGAATGGGACGGCAACAAGAGGCCCAGTACTTC. Translated: CASRMGRQQEAQYF. The V gene is TRBV6-2 or TRBV6-3, the J gene TRBJ2-5; D assignment may be TRBD1 or TRBD2 (5 bases each). This CDR3 is built from 14 residues. Germline V lookup: CDR1 MNHEY, CDR2 SVGEGT.